This T cell receptor beta chain appears in the sequencing data of a study of T cells in Graves' hyperthyroidism and ophthalmopathy. Notes on the study in general: Model predictions of ophthalmopathy came a median around 6.5 months before onset.

As for this clonotype: Its cognate antigen is unknown.

Researchers defined stable Graves' hyperthyroidism as no ophthalmopathy progression within 18 months. Used for diagnoses were clinical symptoms, serum thyroxine and TRAb, thyroid ultrasound and orbital computed tomography. Authors of the study amplified TCR beta CDR3 regions from RNA transcripts. HTBI primers were the set used in a first-round RT-PCR of the TCR CDR3. TCRdb used MiXCR to reprocess the multiplex PCR reads, holding one entry per CDR3 protein. The sample lists a few hundred thousand distinct CDR3 sequences, more than 12% occurring once. This receptor was identified in a woman in her thirties with Graves' hyperthyroidism. The sequenced sample was blood.

CDR3 region: CASSYKWASLGEQFF. The CDR3, as DNA: TGTGCCAGCAGTTACAAGTGGGCTAGCCTTGGTGAGCAGTTCTTC. V and J are TRBV28 and TRBJ2-1; tentatively, D is TRBD2 (5 bases). Per germline, CDR1 MDHEN and CDR2 SYDVKM. This CDR3 contains 15 residues. The ends were cut back, 4 bases at V and 9 bases at J, with 19 bases in the middle.